The clone carrying this T cell receptor beta chain was seen more than once but under ten times. The antigen remains undetermined. The sample is drawn from a study of post-analysis software for immune sequencing data. Study summary: Recorded subtypes: relapsing-remitting, secondary progressive, progressive-relapsing; some patients unannotated. General study points: People with multiple sclerosis had a significantly lower normalized Chao1 diversity than controls did. TRBV5-6, TRBV5-1 and TRBV20-1 were among 4 or 5 TRBV segments more frequent in patients than controls.

Trimming took off 8 bases at V and 2 bases at J, with 15 bases between the two ends. The V gene's germline CDR1 is SQVTM and CDR2 ANQGSEA. The CDR3 loop spans 13 amino acids. Each TCR beta cDNA library carried unique molecular identifiers. TCRdb reanalysed the PCR reads using MiXCR and keeps one entry per CDR3 protein. Of under 650,000 distinct CDR3 sequences listed, roughly 46% were seen once; the top ten hold over 1.5%. The clonotype comes from a girl aged 5-17 years with multiple sclerosis. This chain uses TRBV29-1 with TRBJ1-1; a possible D gene is TRBD1 (6 bases). Specimen: blood. CDR3 DNA: TGCAGCCTTTCCGGGACAATTAACACTGAAGCTTTCTTT. This codes for CSLSGTINTEAFF.